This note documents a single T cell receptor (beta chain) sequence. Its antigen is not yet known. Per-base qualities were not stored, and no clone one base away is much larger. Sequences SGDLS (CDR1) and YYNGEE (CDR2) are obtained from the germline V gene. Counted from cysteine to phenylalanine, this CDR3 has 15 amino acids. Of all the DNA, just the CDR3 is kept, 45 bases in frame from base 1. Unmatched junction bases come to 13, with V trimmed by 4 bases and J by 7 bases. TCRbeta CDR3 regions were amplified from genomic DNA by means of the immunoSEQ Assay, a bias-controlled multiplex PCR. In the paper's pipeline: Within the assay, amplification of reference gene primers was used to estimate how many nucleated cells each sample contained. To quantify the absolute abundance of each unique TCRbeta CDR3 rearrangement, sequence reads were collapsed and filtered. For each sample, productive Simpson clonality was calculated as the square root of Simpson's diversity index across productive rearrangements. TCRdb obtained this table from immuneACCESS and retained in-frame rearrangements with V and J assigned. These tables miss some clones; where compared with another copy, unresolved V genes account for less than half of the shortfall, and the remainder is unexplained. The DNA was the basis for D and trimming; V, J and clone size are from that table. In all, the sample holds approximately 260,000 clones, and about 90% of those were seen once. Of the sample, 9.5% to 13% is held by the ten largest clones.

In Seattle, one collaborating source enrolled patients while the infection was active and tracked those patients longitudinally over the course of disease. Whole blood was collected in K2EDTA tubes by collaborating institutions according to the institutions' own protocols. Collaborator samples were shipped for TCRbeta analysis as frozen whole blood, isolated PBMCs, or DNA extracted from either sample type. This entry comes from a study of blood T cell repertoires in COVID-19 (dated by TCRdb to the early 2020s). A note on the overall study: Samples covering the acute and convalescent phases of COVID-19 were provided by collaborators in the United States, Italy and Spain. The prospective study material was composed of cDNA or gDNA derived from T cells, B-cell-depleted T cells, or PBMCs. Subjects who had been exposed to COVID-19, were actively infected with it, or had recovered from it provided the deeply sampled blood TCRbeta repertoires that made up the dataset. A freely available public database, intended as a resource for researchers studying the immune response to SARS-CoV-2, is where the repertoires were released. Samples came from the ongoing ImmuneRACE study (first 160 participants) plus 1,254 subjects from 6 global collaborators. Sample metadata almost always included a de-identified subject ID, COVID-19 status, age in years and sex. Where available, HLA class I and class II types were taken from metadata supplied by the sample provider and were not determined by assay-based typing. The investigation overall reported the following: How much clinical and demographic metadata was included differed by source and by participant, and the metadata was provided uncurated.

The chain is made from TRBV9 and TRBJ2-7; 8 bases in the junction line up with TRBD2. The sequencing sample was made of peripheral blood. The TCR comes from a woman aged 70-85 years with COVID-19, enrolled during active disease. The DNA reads TGTGCCAGCAGCCCAGGGGAAGCGGGAGTAAAGGAGCAGTACTTC. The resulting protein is CASSPGEAGVKEQYF. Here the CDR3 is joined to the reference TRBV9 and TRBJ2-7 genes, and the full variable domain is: DSGVTQTPKHLITATGQRVTLRCSPRSGDLSVYWYQQSLDQGLQFLIQYYNGEERAKGNILERFSAQQFPDLHSELNLSSLELGDSALYFCASSPGEAGVKEQYFGPGTRLTVT.